Sequencing of this TCR beta chain was carried out in a study of T cell changes during pregnancy in multiple sclerosis. V lost 4 bases to trimming and J lost 0 bases; unmatched junction nucleotides: 7. This CDR3 is 18 amino acids long. From germline, CDR1 is SGHNT and CDR2 YYREEE (reference sequence). Here immunoSEQ multiplex PCR was the method, and the copy in TCRdb shows in-frame clones only, minus some. The sample has under 95,000 clones; around nine tenths are singletons. This TCR came from a female donor with multiple sclerosis, enrolled in a pregnancy study. The source was CD4+ T cells from peripheral blood mononuclear cells, collected before pregnancy. The gene calls are TRBV5-4 and TRBJ2-3; TRBD2 matches 14 bases. In DNA form, the CDR3 reads TGTGCCAGCAGCAGAGGGACTAGCGGGGGCCCTAGCACAGATACGCAGTATTTT. This encodes CASSRGTSGGPSTDTQYF.